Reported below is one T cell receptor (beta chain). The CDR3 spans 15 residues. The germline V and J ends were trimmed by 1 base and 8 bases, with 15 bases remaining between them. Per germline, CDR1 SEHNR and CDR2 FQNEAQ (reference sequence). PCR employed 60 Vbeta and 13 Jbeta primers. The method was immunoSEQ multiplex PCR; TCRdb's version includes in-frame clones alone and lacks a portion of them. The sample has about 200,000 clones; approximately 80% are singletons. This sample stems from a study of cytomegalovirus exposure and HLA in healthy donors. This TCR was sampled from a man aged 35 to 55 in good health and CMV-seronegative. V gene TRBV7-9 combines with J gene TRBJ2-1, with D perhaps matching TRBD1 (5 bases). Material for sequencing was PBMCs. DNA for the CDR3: TGTGCCAGCAGCTTAGTATCGGGTAGCAGGGATGAGCAGTTCTTC. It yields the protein CASSLVSGSRDEQFF.